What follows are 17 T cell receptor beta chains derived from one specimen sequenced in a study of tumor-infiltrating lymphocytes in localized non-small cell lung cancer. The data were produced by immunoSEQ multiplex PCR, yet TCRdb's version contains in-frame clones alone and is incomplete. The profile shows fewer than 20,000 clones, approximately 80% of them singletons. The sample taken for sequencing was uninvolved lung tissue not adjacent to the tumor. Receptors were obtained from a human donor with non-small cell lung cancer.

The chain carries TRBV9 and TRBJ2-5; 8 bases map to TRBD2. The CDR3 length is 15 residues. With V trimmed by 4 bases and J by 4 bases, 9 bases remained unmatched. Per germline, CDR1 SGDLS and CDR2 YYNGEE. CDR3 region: CASSRSNGRAETQYF. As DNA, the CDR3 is TGTGCCAGCAGCCGATCGAACGGGAGGGCAGAGACCCAGTACTTC.

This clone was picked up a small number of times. CDR3 amino acids: CASSETWNTEAFF. DNA for the CDR3: TGTGCCAGCAGTGAAACTTGGAACACTGAAGCTTTCTTT. The V gene is TRBV6-1, the J gene TRBJ1-1; unclear D gene. There are 13 residues in the CDR3. Trimming cost V 2 bases and J 1 base, with 5 bases left between them. Germline assignment: CDR1 MNHNS and CDR2 SASEGT.

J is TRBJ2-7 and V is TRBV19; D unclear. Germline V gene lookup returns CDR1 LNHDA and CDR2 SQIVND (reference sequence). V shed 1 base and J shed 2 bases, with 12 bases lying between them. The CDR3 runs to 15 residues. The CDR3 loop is CASSIAALDTYEQYF. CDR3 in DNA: TGTGCCAGTAGTATAGCGGCACTTGATACCTACGAGCAGTACTTC.

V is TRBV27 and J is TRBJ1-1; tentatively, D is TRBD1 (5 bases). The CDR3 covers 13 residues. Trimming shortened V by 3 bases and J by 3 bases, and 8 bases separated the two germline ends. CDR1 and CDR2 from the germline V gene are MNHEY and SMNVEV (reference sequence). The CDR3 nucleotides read TGTGCCAGCAGTTTCAGGGAGCACACTGAAGCTTTCTTT. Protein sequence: CASSFREHTEAFF.

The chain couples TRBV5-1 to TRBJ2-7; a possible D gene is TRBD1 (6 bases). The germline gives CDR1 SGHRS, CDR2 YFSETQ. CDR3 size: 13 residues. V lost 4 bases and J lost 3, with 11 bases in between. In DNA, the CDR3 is TGCGCCAGCAGCGTGGACAGAAACTACGAGCAGTACTTC. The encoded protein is CASSVDRNYEQYF.

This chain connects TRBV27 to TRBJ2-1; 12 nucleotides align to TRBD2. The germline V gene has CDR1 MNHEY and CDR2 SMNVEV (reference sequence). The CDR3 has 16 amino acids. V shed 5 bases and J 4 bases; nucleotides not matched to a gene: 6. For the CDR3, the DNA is TGTGCCAGCAGTCGACTTGGACTAGCGGGATACAATGAGCAGTTCTTC. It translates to CASSRLGLAGYNEQFF.

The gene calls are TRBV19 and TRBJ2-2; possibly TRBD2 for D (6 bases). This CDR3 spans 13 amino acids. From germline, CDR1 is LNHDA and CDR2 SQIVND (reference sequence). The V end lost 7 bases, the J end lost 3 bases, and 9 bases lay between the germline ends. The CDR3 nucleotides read TGTGCCAGTAACACGGGGGACACCGGGGAGCTGTTTTTT. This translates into CASNTGDTGELFF. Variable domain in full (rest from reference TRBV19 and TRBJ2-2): DGGITQSPKYLFRKEGQNVTLSCEQNLNHDAMYWYRQDPGQGLRLIYYSQIVNDFQKGDIAEGYSVSREKKESFPLTVTSAQKNPTAFYLCASNTGDTGELFFGEGSRLTVL.

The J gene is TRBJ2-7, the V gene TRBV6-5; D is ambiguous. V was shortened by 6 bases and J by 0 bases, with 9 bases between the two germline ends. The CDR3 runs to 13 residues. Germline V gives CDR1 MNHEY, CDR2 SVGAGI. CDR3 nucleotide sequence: TGTGCCAGCAGGCTACAACTCTCCTACGAGCAGTACTTC. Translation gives CASRLQLSYEQYF.

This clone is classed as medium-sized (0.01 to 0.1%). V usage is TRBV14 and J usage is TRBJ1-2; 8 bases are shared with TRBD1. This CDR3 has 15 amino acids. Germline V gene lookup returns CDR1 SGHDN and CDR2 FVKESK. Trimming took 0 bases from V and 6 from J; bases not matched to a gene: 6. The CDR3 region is CASSQDTDRVDGYTF. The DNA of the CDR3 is TGTGCCAGCAGCCAAGATACGGACAGGGTAGATGGCTACACCTTC. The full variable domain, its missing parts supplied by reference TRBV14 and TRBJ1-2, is EAGVTQFPSHSVIEKGQTVTLRCDPISGHDNLYWYRRVMGKEIKFLLHFVKESKQDESGMPNNRFLAERTGGTYSTLKVQPAELEDSGVYFCASSQDTDRVDGYTFGSGTRLTVV.

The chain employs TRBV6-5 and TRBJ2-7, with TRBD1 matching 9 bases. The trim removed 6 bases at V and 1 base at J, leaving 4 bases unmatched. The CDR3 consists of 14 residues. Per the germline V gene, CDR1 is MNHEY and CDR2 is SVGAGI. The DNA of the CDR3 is TGTGCCAGCAGACGACAGGGGGATTCCTACGAGCAGTACTTC. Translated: CASRRQGDSYEQYF.

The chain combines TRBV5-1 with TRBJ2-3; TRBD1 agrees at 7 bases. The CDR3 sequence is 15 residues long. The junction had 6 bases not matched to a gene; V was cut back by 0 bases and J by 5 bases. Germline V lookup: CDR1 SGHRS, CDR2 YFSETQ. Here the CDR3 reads CASSLEPGGIDTQYF. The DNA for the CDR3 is TGCGCCAGCAGCTTGGAACCAGGGGGTATAGATACGCAGTATTTT. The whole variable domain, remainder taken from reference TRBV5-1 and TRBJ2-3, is KAGVTQTPRYLIKTRGQQVTLSCSPISGHRSVSWYQQTPGQGLQFLFEYFSETQRNKGNFPGRFSGRQFSNSRSEMNVSTLELGDSALYLCASSLEPGGIDTQYFGPGTRLTVL.

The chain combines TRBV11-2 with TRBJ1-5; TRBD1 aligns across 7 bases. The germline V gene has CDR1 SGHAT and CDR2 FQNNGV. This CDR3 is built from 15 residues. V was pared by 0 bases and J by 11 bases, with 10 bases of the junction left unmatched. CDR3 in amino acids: CASSLDHAAGGAQHF. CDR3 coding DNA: TGTGCCAGCAGCTTAGATCACGCGGCAGGGGGGGCCCAGCATTTT.

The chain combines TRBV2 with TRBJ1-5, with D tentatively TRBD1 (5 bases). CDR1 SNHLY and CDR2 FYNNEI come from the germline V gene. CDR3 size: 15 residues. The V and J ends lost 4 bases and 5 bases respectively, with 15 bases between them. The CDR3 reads CASSGGAREDQPQHF. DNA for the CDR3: TGTGCCAGCAGTGGCGGGGCCAGGGAGGATCAGCCCCAGCATTTT.

CDR3 in DNA: TGTGCCAGTGGGACAGGGAACACCGGGGAGCTGTTTTTT. Translating gives CASGTGNTGELFF. The chain joins TRBV19 to TRBJ2-2; TRBD1 matches 8 bases. Germline CDR1 LNHDA, CDR2 SQIVND (reference sequence). CDR3 length equals 13 residues. Losses at the gene ends were 8 bases for V and 1 base for J; bases not matched to a gene: 0.

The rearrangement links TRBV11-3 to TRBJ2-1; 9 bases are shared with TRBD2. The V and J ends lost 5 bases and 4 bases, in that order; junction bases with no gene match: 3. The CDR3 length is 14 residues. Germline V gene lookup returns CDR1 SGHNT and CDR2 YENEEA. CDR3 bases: TGTGCCAGCAGCAGTAGCGGGGGTTACAATGAGCAGTTCTTC. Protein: CASSSSGGYNEQFF.

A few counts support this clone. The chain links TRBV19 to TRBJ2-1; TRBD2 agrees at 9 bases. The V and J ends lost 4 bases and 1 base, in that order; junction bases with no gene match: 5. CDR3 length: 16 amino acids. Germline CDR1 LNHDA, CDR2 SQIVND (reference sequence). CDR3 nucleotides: TGTGCCAGTAGTACCTTTCTAGCGGGATCCTACAATGAGCAGTTCTTC. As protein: CASSTFLAGSYNEQFF.

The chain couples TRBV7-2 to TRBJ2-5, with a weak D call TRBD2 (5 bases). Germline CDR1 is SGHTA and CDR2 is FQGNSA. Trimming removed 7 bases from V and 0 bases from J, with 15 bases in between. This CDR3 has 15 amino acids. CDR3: CASTSGGRYQETQYF. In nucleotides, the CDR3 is TGTGCCAGCACCTCTGGAGGCCGGTACCAAGAGACCCAGTACTTC.